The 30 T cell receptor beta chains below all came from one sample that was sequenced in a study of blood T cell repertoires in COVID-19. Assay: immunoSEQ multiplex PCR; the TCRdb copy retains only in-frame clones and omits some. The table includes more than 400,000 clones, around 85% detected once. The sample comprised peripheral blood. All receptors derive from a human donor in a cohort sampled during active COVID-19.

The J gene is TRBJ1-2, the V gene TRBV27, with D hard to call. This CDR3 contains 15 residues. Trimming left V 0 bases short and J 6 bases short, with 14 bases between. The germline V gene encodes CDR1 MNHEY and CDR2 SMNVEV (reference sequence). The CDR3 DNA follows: TGTGCCAGCAGTTTATCGGCGGGCAGGTGGGATGGCTACACCTTC. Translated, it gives CASSLSAGRWDGYTF.

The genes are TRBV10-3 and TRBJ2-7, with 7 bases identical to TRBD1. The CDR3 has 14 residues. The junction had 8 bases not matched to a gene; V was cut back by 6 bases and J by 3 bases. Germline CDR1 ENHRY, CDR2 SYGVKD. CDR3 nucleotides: TGTGCCATCAGCGACAGGGTGGGAGACTACGAGCAGTACTTC. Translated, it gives CAISDRVGDYEQYF.

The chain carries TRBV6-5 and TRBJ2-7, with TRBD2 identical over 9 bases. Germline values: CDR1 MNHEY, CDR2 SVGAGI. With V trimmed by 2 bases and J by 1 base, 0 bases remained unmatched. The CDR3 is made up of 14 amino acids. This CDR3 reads CASSYLAGSYEQYF. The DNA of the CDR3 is TGTGCCAGCAGTTACCTAGCGGGGTCCTACGAGCAGTACTTC.

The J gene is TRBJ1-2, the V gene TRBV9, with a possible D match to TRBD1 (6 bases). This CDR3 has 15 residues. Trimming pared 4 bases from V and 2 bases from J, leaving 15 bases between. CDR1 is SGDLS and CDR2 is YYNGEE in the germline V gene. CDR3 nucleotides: TGTGCCAGCAGCCCGGACAGAGTAAGAAACTATGGCTACACCTTC. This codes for CASSPDRVRNYGYTF.

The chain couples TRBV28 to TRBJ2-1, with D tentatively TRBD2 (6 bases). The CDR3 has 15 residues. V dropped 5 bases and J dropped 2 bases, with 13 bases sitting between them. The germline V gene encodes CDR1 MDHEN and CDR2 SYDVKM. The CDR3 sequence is CASSQGLLPYNEQFF. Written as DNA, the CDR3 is TGTGCCAGCAGTCAGGGACTCCTTCCCTACAATGAGCAGTTCTTC.

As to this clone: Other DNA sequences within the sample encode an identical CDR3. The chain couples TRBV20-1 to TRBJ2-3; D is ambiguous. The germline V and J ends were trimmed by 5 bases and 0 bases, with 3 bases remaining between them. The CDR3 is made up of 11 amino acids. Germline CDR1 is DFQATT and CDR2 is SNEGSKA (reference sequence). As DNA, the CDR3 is TGCAGTGCTCTAAGCACAGATACGCAGTATTTT. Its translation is CSALSTDTQYF.

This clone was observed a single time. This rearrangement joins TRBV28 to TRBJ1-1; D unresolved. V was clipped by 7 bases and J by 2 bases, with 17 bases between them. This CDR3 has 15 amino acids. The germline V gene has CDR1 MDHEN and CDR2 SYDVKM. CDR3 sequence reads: CASTRSQPANTEAFF. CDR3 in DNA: TGTGCCAGCACTCGGAGTCAGCCGGCCAACACTGAAGCTTTCTTT. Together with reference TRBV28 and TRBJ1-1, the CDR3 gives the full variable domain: DVKVTQSSRYLVKRTGEKVFLECVQDMDHENMFWYRQDPGLGLRLIYFSYDVKMKEKGDIPEGYSVSREKKERFSLILESASTNQTSMYLCASTRSQPANTEAFFGQGTRLTVV.

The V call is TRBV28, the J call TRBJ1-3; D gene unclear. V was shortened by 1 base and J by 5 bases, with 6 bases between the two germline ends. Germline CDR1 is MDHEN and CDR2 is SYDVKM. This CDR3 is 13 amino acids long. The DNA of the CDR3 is TGTGCCAGCAGTTTATCAGGAAGAAACACCATATATTTT. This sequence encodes CASSLSGRNTIYF.

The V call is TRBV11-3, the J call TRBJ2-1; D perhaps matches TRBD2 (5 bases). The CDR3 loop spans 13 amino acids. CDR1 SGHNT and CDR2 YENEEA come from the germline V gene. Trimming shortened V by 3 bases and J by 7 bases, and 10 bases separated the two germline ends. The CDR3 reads CASSLRVGNEQFF. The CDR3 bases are TGTGCCAGCAGCTTGAGGGTGGGTAATGAGCAGTTCTTC. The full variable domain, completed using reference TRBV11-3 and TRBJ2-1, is EAGVVQSPRYKIIEKKQPVAFWCNPISGHNTLYWYLQNLGQGPELLIRYENEEAVDDSQLPKDRFSAERLKGVDSTLKIQPAELGDSAVYLCASSLRVGNEQFFGPGTRLTVL.

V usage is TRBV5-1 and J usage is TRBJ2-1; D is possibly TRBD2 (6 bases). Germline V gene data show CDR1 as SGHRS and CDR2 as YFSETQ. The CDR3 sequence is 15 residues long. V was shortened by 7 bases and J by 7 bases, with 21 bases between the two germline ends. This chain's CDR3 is CASSPSGLSYNEQFF. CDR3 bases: TGCGCCAGCTCACCCTCGGGACTCAGTTATAATGAGCAGTTCTTC.

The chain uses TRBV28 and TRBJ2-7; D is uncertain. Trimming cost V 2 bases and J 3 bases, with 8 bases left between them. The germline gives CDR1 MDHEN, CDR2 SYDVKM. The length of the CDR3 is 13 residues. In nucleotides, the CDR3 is TGTGCCAGCAGTTTAACGACGGGCTACGAGCAGTACTTC. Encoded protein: CASSLTTGYEQYF. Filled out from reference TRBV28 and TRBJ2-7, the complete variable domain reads DVKVTQSSRYLVKRTGEKVFLECVQDMDHENMFWYRQDPGLGLRLIYFSYDVKMKEKGDIPEGYSVSREKKERFSLILESASTNQTSMYLCASSLTTGYEQYFGPGTRLTVT.

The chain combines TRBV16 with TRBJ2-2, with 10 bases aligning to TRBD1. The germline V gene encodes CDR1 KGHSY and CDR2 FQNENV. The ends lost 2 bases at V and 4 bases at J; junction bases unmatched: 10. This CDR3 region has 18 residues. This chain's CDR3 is CASSQGTGELTTTGELFF. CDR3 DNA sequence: TGTGCCAGCAGCCAAGGGACAGGGGAATTGACCACCACCGGGGAGCTGTTTTTT. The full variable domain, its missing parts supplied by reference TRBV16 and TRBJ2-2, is GEEVAQTPKHLVRGEGQKAKLYCAPIKGHSYVFWYQQVLKNEFKFLISFQNENVFDETGMPKERFSAKCLPNSPCSLEIQATKLEDSAVYFCASSQGTGELTTTGELFFGEGSRLTVL.

The CDR3 reads CATSDPGRAWGYTF. The CDR3 DNA sequence: TGTGCCACCAGTGACCCCGGGCGGGCGTGGGGCTACACCTTC. The V gene is TRBV24-1, the J gene TRBJ1-2; D is unclear. The CDR3 is 14 residues long. The germline gives CDR1 KGHDR, CDR2 SFDVKD. V was trimmed by 4 bases and J by 8 bases, leaving 16 bases between them.

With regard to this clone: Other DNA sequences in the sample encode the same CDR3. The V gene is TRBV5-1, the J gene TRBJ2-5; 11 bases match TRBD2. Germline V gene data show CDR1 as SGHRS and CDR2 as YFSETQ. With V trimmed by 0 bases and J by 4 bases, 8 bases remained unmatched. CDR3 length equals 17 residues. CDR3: CASSLVSSGRAGETQYF. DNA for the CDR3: TGCGCCAGCAGCTTGGTTAGTAGCGGGAGGGCCGGAGAGACCCAGTACTTC.

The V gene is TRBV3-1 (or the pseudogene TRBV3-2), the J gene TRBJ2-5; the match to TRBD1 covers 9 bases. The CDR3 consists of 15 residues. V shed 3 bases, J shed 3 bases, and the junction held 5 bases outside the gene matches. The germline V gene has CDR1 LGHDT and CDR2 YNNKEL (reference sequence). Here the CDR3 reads CASSQGGTGKETQYF. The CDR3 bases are TGTGCCAGCAGCCAGGGGGGGACAGGGAAAGAGACCCAGTACTTC.

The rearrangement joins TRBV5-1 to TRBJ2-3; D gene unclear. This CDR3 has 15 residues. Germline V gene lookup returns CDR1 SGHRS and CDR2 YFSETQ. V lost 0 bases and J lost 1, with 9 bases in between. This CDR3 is CASSLAVLGTDTQYF. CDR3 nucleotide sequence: TGCGCCAGCAGCTTGGCGGTGTTAGGCACAGATACGCAGTATTTT.

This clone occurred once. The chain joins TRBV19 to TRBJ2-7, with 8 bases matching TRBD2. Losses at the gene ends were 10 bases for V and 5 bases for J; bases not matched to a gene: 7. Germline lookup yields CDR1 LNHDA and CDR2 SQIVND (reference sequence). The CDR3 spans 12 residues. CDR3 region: CATSGGGNEQYF. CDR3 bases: TGTGCCACCTCGGGGGGGGGTAACGAGCAGTACTTC.

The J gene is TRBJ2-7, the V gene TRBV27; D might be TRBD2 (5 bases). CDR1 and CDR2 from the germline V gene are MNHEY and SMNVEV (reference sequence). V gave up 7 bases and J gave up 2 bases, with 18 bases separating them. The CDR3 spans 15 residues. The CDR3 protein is CASKSPGKGTYEQYF. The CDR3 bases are TGTGCCAGCAAATCTCCGGGAAAAGGCACCTACGAGCAGTACTTC.

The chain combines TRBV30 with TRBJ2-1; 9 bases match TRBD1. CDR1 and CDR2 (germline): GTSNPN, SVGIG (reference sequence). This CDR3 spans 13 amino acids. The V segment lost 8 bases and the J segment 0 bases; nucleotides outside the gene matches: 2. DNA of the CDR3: TGTGCCGGACAGGGGAGCTCCTACAATGAGCAGTTCTTC. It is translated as CAGQGSSYNEQFF. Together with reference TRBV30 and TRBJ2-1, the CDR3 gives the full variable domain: SQTIHQWPATLVQPVGSPLSLECTVEGTSNPNLYWYRQAAGRGLQLLFYSVGIGQISSEVPQNLSASRPQDRQFILSSKKLLLSDSGFYLCAGQGSSYNEQFFGPGTRLTVL.

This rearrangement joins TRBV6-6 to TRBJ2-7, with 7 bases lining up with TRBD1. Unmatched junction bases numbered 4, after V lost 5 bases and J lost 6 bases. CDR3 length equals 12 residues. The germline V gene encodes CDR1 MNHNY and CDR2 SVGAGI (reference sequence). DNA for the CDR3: TGTGCCAGCAGTCCCAGGGGGATCGAGCAGTACTTC. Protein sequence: CASSPRGIEQYF.

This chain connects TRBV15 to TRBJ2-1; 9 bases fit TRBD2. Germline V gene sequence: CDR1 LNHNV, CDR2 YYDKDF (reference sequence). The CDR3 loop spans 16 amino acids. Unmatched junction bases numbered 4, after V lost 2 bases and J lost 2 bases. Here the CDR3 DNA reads TGTGCCACCAGCAGACCAACTAGCGGGCCCTACAATGAGCAGTTCTTC. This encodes CATSRPTSGPYNEQFF. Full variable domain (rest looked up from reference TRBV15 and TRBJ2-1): DAMVIQNPRYQVTQFGKPVTLSCSQTLNHNVMYWYQQKSSQAPKLLFHYYDKDFNNEADTPDNFQSRRPNTSFCFLDIRSPGLGDTAMYLCATSRPTSGPYNEQFFGPGTRLTVL.

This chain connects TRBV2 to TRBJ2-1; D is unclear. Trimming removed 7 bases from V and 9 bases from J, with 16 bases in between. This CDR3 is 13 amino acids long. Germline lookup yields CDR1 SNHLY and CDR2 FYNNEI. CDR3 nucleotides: TGTGCCAGCACCCTCTATTTGGGCACTGAGCAGTTCTTC. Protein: CASTLYLGTEQFF.

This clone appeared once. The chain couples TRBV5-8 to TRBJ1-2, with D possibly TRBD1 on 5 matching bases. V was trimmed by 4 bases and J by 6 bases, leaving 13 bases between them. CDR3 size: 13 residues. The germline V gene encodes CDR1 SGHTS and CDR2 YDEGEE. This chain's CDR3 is CASSRRARDGYTF. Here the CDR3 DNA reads TGTGCCAGCAGCCGCAGGGCAAGGGATGGCTACACCTTC.

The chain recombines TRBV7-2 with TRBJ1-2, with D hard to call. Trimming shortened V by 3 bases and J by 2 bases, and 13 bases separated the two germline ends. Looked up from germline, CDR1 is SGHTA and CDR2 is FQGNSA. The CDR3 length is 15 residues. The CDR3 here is CASSFSRFSNYGYTF. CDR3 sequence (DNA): TGTGCCAGCAGCTTCTCCCGGTTCTCCAACTATGGCTACACCTTC. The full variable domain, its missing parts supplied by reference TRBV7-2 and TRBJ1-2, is GAGVSQSPSNKVTEKGKDVELRCDPISGHTALYWYRQSLGQGLEFLIYFQGNSAPDKSGLPSDRFSAERTGGSVSTLTIQRTQQEDSAVYLCASSFSRFSNYGYTFGSGTRLTVV.

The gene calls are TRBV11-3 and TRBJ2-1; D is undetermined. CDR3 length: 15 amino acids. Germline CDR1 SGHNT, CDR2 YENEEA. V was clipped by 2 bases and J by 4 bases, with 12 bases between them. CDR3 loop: CASSLSAEAYNEQFF. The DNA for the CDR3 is TGTGCCAGCAGCTTAAGCGCCGAGGCGTACAATGAGCAGTTCTTC. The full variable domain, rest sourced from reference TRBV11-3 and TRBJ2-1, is EAGVVQSPRYKIIEKKQPVAFWCNPISGHNTLYWYLQNLGQGPELLIRYENEEAVDDSQLPKDRFSAERLKGVDSTLKIQPAELGDSAVYLCASSLSAEAYNEQFFGPGTRLTVL.

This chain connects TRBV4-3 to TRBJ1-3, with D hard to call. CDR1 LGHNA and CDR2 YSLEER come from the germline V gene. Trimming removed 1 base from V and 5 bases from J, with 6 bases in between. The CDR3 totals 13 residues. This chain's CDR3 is CASSQGLRNTIYF. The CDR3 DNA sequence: TGCGCCAGCAGCCAAGGACTGAGAAACACCATATATTTT.

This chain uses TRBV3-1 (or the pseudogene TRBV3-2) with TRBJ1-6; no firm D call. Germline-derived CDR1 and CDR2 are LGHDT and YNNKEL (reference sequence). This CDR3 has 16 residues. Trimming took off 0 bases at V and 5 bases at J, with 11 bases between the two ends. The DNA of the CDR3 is TGTGCCAGCAGCCAAGAAGGGCAGCGGGATAATTCACCCCTCCACTTT. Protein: CASSQEGQRDNSPLHF.

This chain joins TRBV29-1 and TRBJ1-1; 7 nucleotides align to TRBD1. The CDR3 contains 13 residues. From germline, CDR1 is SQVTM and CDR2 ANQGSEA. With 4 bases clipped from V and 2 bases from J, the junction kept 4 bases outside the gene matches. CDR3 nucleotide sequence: TGCAGCGTTGCTACAGGGGCAAACACTGAAGCTTTCTTT. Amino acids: CSVATGANTEAFF.

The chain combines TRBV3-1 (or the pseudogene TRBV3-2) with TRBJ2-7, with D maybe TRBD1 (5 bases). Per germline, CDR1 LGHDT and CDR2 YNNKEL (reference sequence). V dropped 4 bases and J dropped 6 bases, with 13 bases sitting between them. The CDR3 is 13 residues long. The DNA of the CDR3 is TGTGCCAGCAGCCTGGCTAACCAGGGCGAGCAGTACTTC. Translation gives CASSLANQGEQYF.

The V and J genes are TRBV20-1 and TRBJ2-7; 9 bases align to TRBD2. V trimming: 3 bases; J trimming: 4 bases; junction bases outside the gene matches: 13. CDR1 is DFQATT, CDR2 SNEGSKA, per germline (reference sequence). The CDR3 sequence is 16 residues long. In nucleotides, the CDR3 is TGCAGTGCTAGTGCGGCCTCGACTAGCGGTTCTTACGAGCAGTACTTC. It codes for CSASAASTSGSYEQYF.